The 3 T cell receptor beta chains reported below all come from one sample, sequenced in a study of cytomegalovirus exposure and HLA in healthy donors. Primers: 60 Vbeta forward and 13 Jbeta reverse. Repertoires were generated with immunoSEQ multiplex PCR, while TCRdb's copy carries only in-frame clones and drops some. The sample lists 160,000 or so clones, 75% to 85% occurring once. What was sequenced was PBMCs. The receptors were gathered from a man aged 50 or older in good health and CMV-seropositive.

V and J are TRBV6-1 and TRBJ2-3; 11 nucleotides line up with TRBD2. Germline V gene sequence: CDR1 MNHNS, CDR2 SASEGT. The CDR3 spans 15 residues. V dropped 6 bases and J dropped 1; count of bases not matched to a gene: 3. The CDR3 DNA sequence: TGTGCCAGCAGCCAACTAGCGGGGGGCACAGATACGCAGTATTTT. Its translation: CASSQLAGGTDTQYF.

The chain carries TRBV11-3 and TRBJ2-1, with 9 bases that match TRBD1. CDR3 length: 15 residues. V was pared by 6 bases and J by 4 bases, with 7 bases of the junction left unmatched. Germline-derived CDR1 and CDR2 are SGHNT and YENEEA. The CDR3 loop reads CASSTYGTGYNEQFF. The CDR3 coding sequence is TGTGCCAGCAGTACATACGGGACAGGGTACAATGAGCAGTTCTTC. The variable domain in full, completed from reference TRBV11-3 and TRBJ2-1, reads EAGVVQSPRYKIIEKKQPVAFWCNPISGHNTLYWYLQNLGQGPELLIRYENEEAVDDSQLPKDRFSAERLKGVDSTLKIQPAELGDSAVYLCASSTYGTGYNEQFFGPGTRLTVL.

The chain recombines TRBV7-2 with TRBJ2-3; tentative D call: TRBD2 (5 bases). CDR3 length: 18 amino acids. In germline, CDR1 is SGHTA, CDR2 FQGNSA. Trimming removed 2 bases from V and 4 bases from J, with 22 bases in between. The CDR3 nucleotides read TGTGCCAGCAGCTTACAAGGAGTAGGCTGGAGCGGCGCAGATACGCAGTATTTT. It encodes CASSLQGVGWSGADTQYF. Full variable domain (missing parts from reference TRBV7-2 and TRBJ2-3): GAGVSQSPSNKVTEKGKDVELRCDPISGHTALYWYRQSLGQGLEFLIYFQGNSAPDKSGLPSDRFSAERTGGSVSTLTIQRTQQEDSAVYLCASSLQGVGWSGADTQYFGPGTRLTVL.